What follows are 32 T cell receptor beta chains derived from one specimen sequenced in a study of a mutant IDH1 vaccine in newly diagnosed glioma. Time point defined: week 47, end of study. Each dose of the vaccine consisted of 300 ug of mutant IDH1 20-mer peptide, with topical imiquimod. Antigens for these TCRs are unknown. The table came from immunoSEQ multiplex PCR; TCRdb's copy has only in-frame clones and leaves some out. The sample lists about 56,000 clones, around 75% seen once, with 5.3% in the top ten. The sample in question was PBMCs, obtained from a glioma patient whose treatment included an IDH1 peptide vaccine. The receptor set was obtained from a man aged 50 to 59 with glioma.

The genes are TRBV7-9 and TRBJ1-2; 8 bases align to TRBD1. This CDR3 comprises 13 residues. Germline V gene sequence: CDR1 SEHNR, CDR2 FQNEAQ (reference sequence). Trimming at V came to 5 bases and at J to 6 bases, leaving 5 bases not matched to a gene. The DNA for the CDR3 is TGTGCCAGCAGCAAGACAGGGGACGATGGCTACACCTTC. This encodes CASSKTGDDGYTF. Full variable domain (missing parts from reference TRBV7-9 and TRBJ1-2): DTGVSQNPRHKITKRGQNVTFRCDPISEHNRLYWYRQTLGQGPEFLTYFQNEAQLEKSRLLSDRFSAERPKGSFSTLEIQRTEQGDSAMYLCASSKTGDDGYTFGSGTRLTVV.

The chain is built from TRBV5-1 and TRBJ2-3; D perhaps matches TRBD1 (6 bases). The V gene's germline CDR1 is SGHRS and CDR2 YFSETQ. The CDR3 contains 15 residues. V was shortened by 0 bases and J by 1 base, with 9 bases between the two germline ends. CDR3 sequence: CASSLEGHGTDTQYF. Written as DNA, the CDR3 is TGCGCCAGCAGCTTGGAGGGACACGGCACAGATACGCAGTATTTT.

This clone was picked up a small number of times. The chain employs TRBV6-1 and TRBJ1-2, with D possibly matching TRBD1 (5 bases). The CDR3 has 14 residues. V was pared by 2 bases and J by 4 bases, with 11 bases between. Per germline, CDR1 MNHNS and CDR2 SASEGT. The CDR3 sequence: CASSEPGSSYGYTF. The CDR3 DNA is TGTGCCAGCAGTGAACCAGGGAGCAGCTATGGCTACACCTTC.

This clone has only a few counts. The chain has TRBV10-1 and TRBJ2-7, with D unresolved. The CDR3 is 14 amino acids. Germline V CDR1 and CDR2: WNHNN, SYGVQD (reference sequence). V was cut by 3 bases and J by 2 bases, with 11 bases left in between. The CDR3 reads CASSESPGPYEQYF. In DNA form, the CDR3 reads TGCGCCAGCAGTGAATCTCCCGGACCCTACGAGCAGTACTTC.

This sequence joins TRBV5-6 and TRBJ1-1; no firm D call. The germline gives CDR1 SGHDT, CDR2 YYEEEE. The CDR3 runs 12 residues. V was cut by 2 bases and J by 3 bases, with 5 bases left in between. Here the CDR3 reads CASSFGYTEAFF. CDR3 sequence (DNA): TGTGCCAGCAGCTTCGGGTACACTGAAGCTTTCTTT. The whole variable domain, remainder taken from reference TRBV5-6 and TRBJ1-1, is DAGVTQSPTHLIKTRGQQVTLRCSPKSGHDTVSWYQQALGQGPQFIFQYYEEEERQRGNFPDRFSGHQFPNYSSELNVNALLLGDSALYLCASSFGYTEAFFGQGTRLTVV.

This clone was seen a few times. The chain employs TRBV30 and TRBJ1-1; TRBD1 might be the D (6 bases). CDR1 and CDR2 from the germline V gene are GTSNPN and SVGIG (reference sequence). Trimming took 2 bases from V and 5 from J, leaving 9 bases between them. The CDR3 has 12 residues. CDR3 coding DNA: TGTGCCTGGAGTACAGGGAGGACTGAAGCTTTCTTT. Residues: CAWSTGRTEAFF.

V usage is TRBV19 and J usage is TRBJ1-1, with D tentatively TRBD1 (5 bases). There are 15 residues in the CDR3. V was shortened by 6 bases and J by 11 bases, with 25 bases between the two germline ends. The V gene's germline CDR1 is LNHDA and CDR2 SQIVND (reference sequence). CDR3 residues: CASSDSGTPPSDAFF. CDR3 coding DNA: TGTGCCAGTAGCGACTCGGGGACTCCCCCCAGCGACGCTTTCTTT.

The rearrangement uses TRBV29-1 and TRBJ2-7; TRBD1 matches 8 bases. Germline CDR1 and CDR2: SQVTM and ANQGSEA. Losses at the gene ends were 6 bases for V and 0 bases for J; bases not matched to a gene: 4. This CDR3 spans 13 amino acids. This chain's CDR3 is CSVQDRASYEQYF. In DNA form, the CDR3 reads TGCAGCGTCCAGGACAGGGCCTCCTACGAGCAGTACTTC.

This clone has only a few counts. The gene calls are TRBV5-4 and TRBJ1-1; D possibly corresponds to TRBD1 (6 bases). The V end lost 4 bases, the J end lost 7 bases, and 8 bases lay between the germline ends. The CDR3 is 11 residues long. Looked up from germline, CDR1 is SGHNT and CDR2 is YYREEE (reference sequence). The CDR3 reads CASSRGDEAFF. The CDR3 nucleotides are TGTGCCAGCAGCAGGGGGGATGAAGCTTTCTTT.

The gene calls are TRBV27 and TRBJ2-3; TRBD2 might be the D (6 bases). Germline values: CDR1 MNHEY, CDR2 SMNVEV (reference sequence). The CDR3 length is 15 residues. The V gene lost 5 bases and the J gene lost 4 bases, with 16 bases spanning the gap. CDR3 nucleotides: TGTGCCAGCAGTATGACTAGAATCGCCGCAGATACGCAGTATTTT. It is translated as CASSMTRIAADTQYF.

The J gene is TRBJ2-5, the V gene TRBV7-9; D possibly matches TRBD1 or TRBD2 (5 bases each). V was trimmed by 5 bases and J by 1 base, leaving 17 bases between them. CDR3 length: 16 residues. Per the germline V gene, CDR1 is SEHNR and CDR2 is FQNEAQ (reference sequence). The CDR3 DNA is TGTGCCAGCAGCCAGAGCCTCAGGGAGTCCCAAGAGACCCAGTACTTC. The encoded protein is CASSQSLRESQETQYF.

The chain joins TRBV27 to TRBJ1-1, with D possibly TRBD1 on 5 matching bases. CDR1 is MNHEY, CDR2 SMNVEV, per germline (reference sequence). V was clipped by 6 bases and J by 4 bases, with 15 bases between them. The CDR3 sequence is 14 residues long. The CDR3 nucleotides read TGTGCCAGCAGATCTCTCCAGGGAAGCACTGAAGCTTTCTTT. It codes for CASRSLQGSTEAFF.

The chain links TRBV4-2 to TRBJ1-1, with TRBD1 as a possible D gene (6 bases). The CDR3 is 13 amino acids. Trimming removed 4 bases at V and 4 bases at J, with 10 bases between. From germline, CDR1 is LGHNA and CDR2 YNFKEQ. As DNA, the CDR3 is TGTGCCAGCAGCCCACAGGGAGCCACTGAAGCTTTCTTT. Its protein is CASSPQGATEAFF.

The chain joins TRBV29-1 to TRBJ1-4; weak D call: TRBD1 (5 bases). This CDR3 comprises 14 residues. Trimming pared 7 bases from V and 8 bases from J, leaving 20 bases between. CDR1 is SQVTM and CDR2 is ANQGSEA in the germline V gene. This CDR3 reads CSAKSRVGREKLFF. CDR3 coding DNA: TGCAGCGCCAAAAGCAGGGTCGGGCGAGAAAAACTGTTTTTT.

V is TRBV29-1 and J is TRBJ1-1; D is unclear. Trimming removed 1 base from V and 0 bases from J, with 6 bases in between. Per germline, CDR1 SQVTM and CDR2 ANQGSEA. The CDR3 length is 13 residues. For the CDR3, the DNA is TGCAGCGTTGAAGGCGGAGTGAACACTGAAGCTTTCTTT. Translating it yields CSVEGGVNTEAFF.

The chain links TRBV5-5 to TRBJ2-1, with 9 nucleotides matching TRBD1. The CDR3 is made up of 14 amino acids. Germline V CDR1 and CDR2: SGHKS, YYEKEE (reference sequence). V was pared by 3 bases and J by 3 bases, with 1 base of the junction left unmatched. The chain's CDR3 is CASSSGQGYNEQFF. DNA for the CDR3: TGTGCCAGCAGCTCGGGACAGGGCTACAATGAGCAGTTCTTC.

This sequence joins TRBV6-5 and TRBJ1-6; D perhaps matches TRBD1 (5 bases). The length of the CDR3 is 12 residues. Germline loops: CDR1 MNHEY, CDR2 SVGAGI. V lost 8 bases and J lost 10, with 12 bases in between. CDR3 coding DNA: TGTGCCAGCCGACGGGGGTTATCACCCCTCCACTTT. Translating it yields CASRRGLSPLHF.

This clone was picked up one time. The CDR3 sequence: CASSPTSRTGQGTYGYTF. In DNA form, the CDR3 reads TGCGCCAGCAGCCCTACAAGCCGTACAGGGCAAGGAACCTATGGCTACACCTTC. The chain links TRBV5-1 to TRBJ1-2; D might be TRBD1 (6 bases). The CDR3 length is 18 residues. From germline, CDR1 is SGHRS and CDR2 YFSETQ. V was pared by 4 bases and J by 4 bases, with 26 bases between.

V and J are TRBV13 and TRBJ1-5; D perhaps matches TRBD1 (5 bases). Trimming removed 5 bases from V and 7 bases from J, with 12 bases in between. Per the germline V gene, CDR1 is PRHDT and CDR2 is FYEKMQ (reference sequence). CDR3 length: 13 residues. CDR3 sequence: CASSRGGRQPQHF. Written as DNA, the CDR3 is TGTGCCAGCAGCCGGGGGGGTCGGCAGCCCCAGCATTTT.

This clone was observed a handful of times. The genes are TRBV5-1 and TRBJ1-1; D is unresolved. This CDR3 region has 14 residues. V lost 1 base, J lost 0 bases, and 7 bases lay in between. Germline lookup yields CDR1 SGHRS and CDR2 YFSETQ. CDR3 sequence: CASSLRTLNTEAFF. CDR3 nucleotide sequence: TGCGCCAGCAGCTTGAGGACTTTGAACACTGAAGCTTTCTTT.

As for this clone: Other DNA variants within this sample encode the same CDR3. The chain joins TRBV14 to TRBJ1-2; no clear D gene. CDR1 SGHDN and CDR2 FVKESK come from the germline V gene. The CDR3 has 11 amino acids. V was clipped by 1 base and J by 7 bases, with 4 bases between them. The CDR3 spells CASSQAGGYTF. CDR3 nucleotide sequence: TGTGCCAGCAGCCAAGCCGGTGGCTACACCTTC. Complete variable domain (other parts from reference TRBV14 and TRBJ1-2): EAGVTQFPSHSVIEKGQTVTLRCDPISGHDNLYWYRRVMGKEIKFLLHFVKESKQDESGMPNNRFLAERTGGTYSTLKVQPAELEDSGVYFCASSQAGGYTFGSGTRLTVV.

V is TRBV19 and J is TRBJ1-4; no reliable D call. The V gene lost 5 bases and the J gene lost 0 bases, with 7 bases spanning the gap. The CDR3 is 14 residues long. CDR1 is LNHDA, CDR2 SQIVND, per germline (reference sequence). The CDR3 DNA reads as TGTGCCAGTAGTGGAAGGGCAACTAATGAAAAACTGTTTTTT. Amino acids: CASSGRATNEKLFF.

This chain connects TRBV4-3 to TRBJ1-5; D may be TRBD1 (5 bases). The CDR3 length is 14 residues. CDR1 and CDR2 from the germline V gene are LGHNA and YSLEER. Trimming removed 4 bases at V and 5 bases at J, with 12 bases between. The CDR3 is CASSPGKLYQPQHF. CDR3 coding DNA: TGCGCCAGCAGCCCAGGGAAGCTCTATCAGCCCCAGCATTTT.

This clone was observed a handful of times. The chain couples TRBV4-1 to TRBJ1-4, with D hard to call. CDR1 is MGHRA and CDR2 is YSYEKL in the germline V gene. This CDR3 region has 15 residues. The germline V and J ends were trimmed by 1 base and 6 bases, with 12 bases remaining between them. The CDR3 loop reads CASSQVSQLDEKLFF. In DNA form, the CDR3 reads TGCGCCAGCAGCCAAGTAAGTCAGTTGGATGAAAAACTGTTTTTT.

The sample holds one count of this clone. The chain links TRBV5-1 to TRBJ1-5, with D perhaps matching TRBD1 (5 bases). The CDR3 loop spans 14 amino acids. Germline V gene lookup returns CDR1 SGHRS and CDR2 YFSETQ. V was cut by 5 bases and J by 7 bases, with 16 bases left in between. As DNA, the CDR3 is TGCGCCAGCAGTACGGGGCCATGGGAGCAGCCCCAGCATTTT. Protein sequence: CASSTGPWEQPQHF.

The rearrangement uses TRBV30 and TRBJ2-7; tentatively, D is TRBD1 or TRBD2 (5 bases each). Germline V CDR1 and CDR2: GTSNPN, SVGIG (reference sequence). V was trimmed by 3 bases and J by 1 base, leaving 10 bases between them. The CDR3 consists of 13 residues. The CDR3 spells CAWRGPGSYEQYF. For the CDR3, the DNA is TGTGCCTGGAGGGGGCCGGGGTCCTACGAGCAGTACTTC.

The CDR3: CSAGTGGGQYF. The CDR3 DNA is TGCAGTGCTGGCACAGGGGGCGGTCAGTACTTC. The chain is built from TRBV20-1 and TRBJ2-7; TRBD1 agrees at 9 bases. The CDR3 has 11 residues. Germline V lookup: CDR1 DFQATT, CDR2 SNEGSKA (reference sequence). The V and J ends lost 5 bases and 10 bases, in that order; junction bases with no gene match: 6.

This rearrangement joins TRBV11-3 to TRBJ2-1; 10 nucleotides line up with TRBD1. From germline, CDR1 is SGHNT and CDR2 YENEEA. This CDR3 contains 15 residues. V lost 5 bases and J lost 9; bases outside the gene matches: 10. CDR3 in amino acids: CASSLTGTGVAEQFF. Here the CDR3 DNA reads TGTGCCAGCAGCCTAACCGGGACAGGGGTAGCTGAGCAGTTCTTC.

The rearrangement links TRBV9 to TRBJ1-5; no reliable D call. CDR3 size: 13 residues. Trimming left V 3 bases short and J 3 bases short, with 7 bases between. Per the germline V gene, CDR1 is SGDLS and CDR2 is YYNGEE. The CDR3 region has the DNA TGTGCCAGCAGCGCCTTATACAATCAGCCCCAGCATTTT. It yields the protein CASSALYNQPQHF.

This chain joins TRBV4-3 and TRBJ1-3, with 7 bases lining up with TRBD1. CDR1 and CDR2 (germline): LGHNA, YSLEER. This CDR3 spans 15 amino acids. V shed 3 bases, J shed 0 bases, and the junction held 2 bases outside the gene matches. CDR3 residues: CASSQRTGSGNTIYF. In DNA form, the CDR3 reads TGCGCCAGCAGCCAGCGGACAGGCTCTGGAAACACCATATATTTT.

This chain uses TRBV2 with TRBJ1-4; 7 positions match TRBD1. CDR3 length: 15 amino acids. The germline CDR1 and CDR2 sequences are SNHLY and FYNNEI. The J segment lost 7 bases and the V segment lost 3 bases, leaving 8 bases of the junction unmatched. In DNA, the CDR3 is TGTGCCAGCAGTGATCGGACAGGAAGGGGTGAAAAACTGTTTTTT. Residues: CASSDRTGRGEKLFF.

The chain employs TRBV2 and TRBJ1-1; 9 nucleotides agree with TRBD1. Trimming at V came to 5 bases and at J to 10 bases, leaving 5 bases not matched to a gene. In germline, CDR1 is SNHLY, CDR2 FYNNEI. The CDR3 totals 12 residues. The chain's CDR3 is CASSWDREGAFF. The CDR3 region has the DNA TGTGCCAGCAGTTGGGACAGGGAAGGAGCTTTCTTT.